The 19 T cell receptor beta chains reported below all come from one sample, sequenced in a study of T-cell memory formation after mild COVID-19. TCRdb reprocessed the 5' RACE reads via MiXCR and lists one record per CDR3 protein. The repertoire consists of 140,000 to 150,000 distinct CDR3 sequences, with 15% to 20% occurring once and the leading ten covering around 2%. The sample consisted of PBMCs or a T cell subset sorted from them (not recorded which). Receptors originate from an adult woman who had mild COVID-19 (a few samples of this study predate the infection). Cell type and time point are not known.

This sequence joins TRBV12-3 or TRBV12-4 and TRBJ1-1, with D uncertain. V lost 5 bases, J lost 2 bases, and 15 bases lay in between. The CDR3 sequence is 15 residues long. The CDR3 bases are TGTGCCAGCAGTCCCCTTTATTTAGGAAACACTGAAGCTTTCTTT. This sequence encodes CASSPLYLGNTEAFF.

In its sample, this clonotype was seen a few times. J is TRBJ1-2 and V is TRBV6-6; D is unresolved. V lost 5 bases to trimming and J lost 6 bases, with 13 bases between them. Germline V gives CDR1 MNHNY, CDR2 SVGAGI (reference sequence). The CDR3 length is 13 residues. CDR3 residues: CASSREDGDGYTF. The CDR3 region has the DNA TGTGCCAGCAGTCGAGAGGACGGAGATGGCTACACCTTC.

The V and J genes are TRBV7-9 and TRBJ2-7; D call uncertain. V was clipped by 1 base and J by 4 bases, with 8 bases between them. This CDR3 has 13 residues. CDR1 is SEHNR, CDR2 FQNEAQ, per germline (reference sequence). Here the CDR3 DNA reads TGTGCCAGCAGCTTAGACCCCCGTTACGAGCAGTACTTC. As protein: CASSLDPRYEQYF.

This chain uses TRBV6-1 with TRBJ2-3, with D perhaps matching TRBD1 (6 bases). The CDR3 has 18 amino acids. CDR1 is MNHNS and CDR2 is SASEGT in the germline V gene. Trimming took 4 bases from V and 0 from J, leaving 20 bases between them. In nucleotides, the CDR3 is TGTGCCAGCAGTGTACGCTTCGGGGCAGGGGCCAGCACAGATACGCAGTATTTT. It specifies CASSVRFGAGASTDTQYF.

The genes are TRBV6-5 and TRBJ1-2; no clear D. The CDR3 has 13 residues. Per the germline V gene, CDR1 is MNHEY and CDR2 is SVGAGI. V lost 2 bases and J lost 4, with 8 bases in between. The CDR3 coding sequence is TGTGCCAGCAGTTACGACCGTTCCTATGGCTACACCTTC. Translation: CASSYDRSYGYTF.

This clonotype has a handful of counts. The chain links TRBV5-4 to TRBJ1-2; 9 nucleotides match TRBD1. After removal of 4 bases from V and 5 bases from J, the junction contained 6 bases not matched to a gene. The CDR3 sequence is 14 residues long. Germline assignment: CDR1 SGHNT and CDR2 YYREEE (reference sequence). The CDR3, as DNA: TGTGCCAGCAGCATACTAGGGACAGGGTATGGCTACACCTTC. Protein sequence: CASSILGTGYGYTF.

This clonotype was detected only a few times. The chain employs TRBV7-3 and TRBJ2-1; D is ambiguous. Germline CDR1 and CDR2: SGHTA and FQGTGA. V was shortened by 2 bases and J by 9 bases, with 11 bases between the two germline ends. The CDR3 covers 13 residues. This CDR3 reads CASSLGPGSEQFF. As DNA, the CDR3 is TGTGCCAGCAGCTTAGGGCCGGGCAGTGAGCAGTTCTTC.

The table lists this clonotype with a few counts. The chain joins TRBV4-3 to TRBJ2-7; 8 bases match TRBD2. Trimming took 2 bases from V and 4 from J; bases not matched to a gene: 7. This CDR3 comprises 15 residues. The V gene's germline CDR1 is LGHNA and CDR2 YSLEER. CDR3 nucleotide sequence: TGCGCCAGCAGCCAACGTGACGGGAGGGGGTACGAGCAGTACTTC. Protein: CASSQRDGRGYEQYF.

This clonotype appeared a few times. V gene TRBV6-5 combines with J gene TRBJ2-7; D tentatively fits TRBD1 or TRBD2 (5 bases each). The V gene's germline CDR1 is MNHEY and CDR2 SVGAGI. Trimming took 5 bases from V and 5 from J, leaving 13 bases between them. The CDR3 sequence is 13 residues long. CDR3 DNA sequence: TGTGCCAGCAGTCAGCCCCGGGGCAACGAGCAGTACTTC. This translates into CASSQPRGNEQYF.

CDR3 coding DNA: TGTGCCAGCAGCTTAACGAGCGGGACCGCAGATACGCAGTATTTT. This translates into CASSLTSGTADTQYF. The chain has TRBV7-3 and TRBJ2-3; 7 positions agree with TRBD2. After removal of 0 bases from V and 4 bases from J, the junction contained 4 bases not matched to a gene. Germline V gene sequence: CDR1 SGHTA, CDR2 FQGTGA. The CDR3 consists of 15 residues.

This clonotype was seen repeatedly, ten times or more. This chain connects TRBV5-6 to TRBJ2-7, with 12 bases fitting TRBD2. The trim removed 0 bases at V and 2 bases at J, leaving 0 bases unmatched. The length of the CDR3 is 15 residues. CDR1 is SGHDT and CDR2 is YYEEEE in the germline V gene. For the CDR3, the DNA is TGTGCCAGCAGCTTGGGACTAGCGGGGGCCTACGAGCAGTACTTC. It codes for CASSLGLAGAYEQYF.

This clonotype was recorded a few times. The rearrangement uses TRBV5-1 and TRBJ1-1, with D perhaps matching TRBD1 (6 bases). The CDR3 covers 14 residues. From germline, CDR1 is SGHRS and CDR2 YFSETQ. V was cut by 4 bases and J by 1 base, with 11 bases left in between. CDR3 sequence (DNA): TGCGCCAGCAGCATACAGGGACCGAACACTGAAGCTTTCTTT. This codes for CASSIQGPNTEAFF.

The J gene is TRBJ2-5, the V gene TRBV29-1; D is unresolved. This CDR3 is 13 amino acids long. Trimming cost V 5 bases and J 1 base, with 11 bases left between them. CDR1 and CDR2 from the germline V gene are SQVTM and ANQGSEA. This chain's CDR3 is CSVISQRQETQYF. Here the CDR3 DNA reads TGCAGCGTTATTAGTCAGCGCCAAGAGACCCAGTACTTC. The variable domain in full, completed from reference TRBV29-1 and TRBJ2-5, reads SAVISQKPSRDICQRGTSLTIQCQVDSQVTMMFWYRQQPGQSLTLIATANQGSEATYESGFVIDKFPISRPNLTFSTLTVSNMSPEDSSIYLCSVISQRQETQYFGPGTRLLVL.

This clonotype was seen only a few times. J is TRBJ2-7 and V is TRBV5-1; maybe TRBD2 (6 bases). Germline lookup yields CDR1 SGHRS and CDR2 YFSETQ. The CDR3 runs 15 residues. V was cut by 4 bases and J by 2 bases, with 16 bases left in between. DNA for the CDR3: TGCGCCAGCAGCCCCACCGGGACTCCGCCCTACGAGCAGTACTTC. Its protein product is CASSPTGTPPYEQYF.

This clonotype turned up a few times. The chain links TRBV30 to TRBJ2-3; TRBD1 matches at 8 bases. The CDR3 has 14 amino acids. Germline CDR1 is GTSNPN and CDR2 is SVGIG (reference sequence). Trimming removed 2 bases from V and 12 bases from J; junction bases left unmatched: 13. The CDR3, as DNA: TGTGCCTGGAGTTACGGGGGACAGGCCCGCATCCAGTATTTT. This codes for CAWSYGGQARIQYF.

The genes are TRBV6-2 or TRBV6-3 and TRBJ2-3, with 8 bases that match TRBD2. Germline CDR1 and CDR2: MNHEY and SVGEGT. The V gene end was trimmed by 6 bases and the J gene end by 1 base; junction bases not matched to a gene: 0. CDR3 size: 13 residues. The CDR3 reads CASRREGTDTQYF. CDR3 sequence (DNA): TGTGCCAGCAGGCGGGAGGGCACAGATACGCAGTATTTT.

The CDR3 bases are TGCGCCAGCAGCCAAGGCTCAACCTACGAGCAGTACTTC. This sequence encodes CASSQGSTYEQYF. The chain has TRBV4-1 and TRBJ2-7; D gene unclear. This CDR3 is 13 amino acids long. CDR1 and CDR2 (germline): MGHRA, YSYEKL. V was trimmed by 1 base and J by 2 bases, leaving 6 bases between them.

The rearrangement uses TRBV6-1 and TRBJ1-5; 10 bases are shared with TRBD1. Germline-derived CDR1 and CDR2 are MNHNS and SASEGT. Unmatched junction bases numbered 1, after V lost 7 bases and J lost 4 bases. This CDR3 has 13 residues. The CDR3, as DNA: TGTGCCAGCAAGGACAGGGGGAATCAGCCCCAGCATTTT. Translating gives CASKDRGNQPQHF.

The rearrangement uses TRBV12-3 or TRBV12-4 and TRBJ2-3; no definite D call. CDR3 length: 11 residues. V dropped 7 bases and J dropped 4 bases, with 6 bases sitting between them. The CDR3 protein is CASTGSDTQYF. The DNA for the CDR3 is TGTGCCAGCACCGGTTCAGATACGCAGTATTTT.